The clone carrying this T cell receptor (beta chain) has a count of ten or more. Antigen unknown. These data originate in a study of T cells in Graves' hyperthyroidism and ophthalmopathy. Findings and limits, study-wide: Model predictions of ophthalmopathy came a median approximately seven months before onset.

V was trimmed by 2 bases and J by 0 bases, leaving 10 bases between them. CDR3 length equals 15 residues. From germline, CDR1 is MNHEY and CDR2 SVGAGI. Amplification targeted TCR beta CDR3 regions from RNA transcripts. In the first-round RT-PCR of the TCR CDR3, the HTBI primer set was used. A single record per CDR3 protein comes from TCRdb applying MiXCR to the multiplex PCR reads. The table has 150,000 or so distinct CDR3 sequences, less than 25% seen once; the top ten hold roughly 73%. The TCR sequence derives from a woman aged 45 to 65 with Graves' hyperthyroidism that later progressed to Graves' ophthalmopathy. V is TRBV6-5 and J is TRBJ2-5; weak D call: TRBD2 (5 bases). The source material was blood. CDR3 region: CASSYVEGNQETQYF. The CDR3 DNA is TGTGCCAGCAGTTACGTCGAGGGAAACCAAGAGACCCAGTACTTC.